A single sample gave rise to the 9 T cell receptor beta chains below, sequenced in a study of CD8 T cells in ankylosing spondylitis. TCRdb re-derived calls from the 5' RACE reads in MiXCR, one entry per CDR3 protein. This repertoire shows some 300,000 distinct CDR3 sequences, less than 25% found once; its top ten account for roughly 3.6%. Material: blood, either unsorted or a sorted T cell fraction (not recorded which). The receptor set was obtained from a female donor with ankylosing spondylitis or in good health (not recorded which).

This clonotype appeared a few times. CDR3 in DNA: TGTGCCATCGGCAAGACTAGCGGGGAAGCGAACACCGGGGAGCTGTTTTTT. Protein product: CAIGKTSGEANTGELFF. This chain connects TRBV10-3 to TRBJ2-2, with 11 bases lining up with TRBD2. V gave up 8 bases and J gave up 0 bases; unmatched junction bases: 8. The CDR3 sequence is 17 residues long. In germline, CDR1 is ENHRY, CDR2 SYGVKD.

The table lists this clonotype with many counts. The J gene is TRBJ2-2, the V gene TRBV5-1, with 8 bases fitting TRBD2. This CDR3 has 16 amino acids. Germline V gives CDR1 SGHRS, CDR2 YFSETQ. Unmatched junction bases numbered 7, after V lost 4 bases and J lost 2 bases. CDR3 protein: CASSPRTSLNTGELFF. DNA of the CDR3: TGCGCCAGCAGCCCGCGGACTAGCTTAAACACCGGGGAGCTGTTTTTT.

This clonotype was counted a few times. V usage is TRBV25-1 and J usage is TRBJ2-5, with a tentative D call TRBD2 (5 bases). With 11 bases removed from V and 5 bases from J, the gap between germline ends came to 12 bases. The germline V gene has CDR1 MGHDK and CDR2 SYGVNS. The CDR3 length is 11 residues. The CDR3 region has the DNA TGTGCCTCTAGAGGGTGGGAGACCCAGTACTTC. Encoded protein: CASRGWETQYF.

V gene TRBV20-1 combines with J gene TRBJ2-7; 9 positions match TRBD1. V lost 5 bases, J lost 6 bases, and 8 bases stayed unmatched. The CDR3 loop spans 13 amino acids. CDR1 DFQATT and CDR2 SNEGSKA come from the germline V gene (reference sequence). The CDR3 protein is CSARRTGVGEQYF. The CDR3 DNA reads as TGCAGTGCTCGTAGGACAGGGGTGGGCGAGCAGTACTTC.

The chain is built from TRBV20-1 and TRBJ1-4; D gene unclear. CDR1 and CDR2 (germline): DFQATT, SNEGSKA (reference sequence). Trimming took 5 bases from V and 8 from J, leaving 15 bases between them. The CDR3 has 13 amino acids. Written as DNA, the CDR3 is TGCAGTGCTCTGGCCCCGGCGGAGGAAAAACTGTTTTTT. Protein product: CSALAPAEEKLFF.

The CDR3, as DNA: TGCGCCAGCAGCCCCGGGACAGGGACCTCTGGGGCCAACGTCCTGACTTTC. Translating it yields CASSPGTGTSGANVLTF. The gene calls are TRBV5-1 and TRBJ2-6; 9 nucleotides agree with TRBD1. Germline lookup yields CDR1 SGHRS and CDR2 YFSETQ. The CDR3 has 17 residues. The V and J ends lost 4 bases and 0 bases, in that order; junction bases with no gene match: 5. The whole variable domain, filled in from reference TRBV5-1 and TRBJ2-6, reads KAGVTQTPRYLIKTRGQQVTLSCSPISGHRSVSWYQQTPGQGLQFLFEYFSETQRNKGNFPGRFSGRQFSNSRSEMNVSTLELGDSALYLCASSPGTGTSGANVLTFGAGSRLTVL.

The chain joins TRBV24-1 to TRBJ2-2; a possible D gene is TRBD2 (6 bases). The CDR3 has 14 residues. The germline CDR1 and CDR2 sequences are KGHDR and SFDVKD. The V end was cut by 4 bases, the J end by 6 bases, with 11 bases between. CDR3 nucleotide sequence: TGTGCCACCAGTGACCGAGAGCGGGCCGGGGAGCTGTTTTTT. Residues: CATSDRERAGELFF.

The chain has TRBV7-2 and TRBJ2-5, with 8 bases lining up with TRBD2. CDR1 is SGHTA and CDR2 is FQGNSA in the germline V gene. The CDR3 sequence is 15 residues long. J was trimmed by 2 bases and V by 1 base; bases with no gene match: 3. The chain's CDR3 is CASSLGASGQETQYF. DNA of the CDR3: TGTGCCAGCAGCTTAGGGGCTAGCGGGCAAGAGACCCAGTACTTC.

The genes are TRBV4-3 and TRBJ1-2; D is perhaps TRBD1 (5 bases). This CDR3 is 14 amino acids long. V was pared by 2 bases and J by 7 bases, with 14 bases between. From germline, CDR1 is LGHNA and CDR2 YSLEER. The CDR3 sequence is CASSQTRVSGGYTF. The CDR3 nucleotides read TGCGCCAGCAGCCAAACCAGGGTGAGCGGTGGCTACACCTTC.